The 22 T cell receptor beta chains in this list originate from one sample, sequenced in a study of blood T cell repertoires in COVID-19. The protocol was immunoSEQ multiplex PCR, while the TCRdb copy is restricted to in-frame clones and leaves out a portion. The table includes approximately 310,000 clones, roughly 85% detected once. The sample was PBMCs or T cells enriched from blood (not recorded which). The receptors were gathered from a woman in her twenties or thirties who had been exposed to COVID-19.

This chain joins TRBV29-1 and TRBJ1-1; TRBD1 agrees at 7 bases. The V gene's germline CDR1 is SQVTM and CDR2 ANQGSEA. The CDR3 has 11 amino acids. Unmatched junction bases numbered 5, after V lost 4 bases and J lost 9 bases. CDR3 residues: CSVGKGAKAFF. As DNA, the CDR3 is TGCAGCGTTGGAAAGGGGGCGAAAGCTTTCTTT.

In its sample, this clone was seen a few times. This chain connects TRBV30 to TRBJ2-7; no reliable D call. The CDR3 length is 12 residues. V was trimmed by 2 bases and J by 3 bases, leaving 8 bases between them. Germline CDR1 and CDR2: GTSNPN and SVGIG (reference sequence). The CDR3 is CAWSTIYYEQYF. CDR3 coding DNA: TGTGCCTGGAGTACAATATACTACGAGCAGTACTTC.

This chain joins TRBV2 and TRBJ2-7, with D possibly being TRBD2 (7 bases). The V end was cut by 2 bases, the J end by 6 bases, with 14 bases between. The germline gives CDR1 SNHLY, CDR2 FYNNEI. The CDR3 has 14 residues. The CDR3 protein is CASSERGGFGEQYF. CDR3 in DNA: TGTGCCAGCAGTGAAAGGGGGGGTTTTGGCGAGCAGTACTTC.

The V gene is TRBV27, the J gene TRBJ2-7; 7 bases line up with TRBD1. Germline assignment: CDR1 MNHEY and CDR2 SMNVEV (reference sequence). The J segment lost 7 bases and the V segment lost 3 bases, leaving 6 bases of the junction unmatched. The CDR3 is 13 amino acids. The CDR3 protein is CASSFSQGWEQYF. Here the CDR3 DNA reads TGTGCCAGCAGTTTTTCACAGGGGTGGGAGCAGTACTTC.

This rearrangement joins TRBV13 to TRBJ2-3; D is possibly TRBD2 (6 bases). The V end was cut by 1 base, the J end by 14 bases, with 13 bases between. This CDR3 comprises 12 residues. CDR1 is PRHDT and CDR2 is FYEKMQ in the germline V gene (reference sequence). This chain's CDR3 is CASSLAGGSVYF. The CDR3 nucleotides are TGTGCCAGCAGCTTAGCCGGGGGAAGCGTGTATTTT.

As regards this clone: Mismatch with germline at one junction end may stem from a read error. The rearrangement uses TRBV3-1 (or the pseudogene TRBV3-2) and TRBJ2-1; D possibly corresponds to TRBD1 (5 bases). Germline values: CDR1 LGHDT, CDR2 YNNKEL (reference sequence). The CDR3 is made up of 13 amino acids. CDR3 region: CASSQAQANGQFF. In DNA form, the CDR3 reads TGTGCCAGCAGCCAAGCACAGGCCAATGGGCAGTTCTTC.

The V call is TRBV5-6, the J call TRBJ1-4; D remains unclear. The CDR3 is 16 amino acids. The germline V gene encodes CDR1 SGHDT and CDR2 YYEEEE. Between the trimmed V and J ends, which lost 4 bases and 1 base, there was a span of 14 bases. CDR3 sequence (DNA): TGTGCCAGCAGCCGTCTCGGGTACGAAACTAATGAAAAACTGTTTTTT. Its protein product is CASSRLGYETNEKLFF.

The genes are TRBV21-1 and TRBJ2-6; no check of the table's D call, TRBD2, against the DNA was made. TRBV21-1 is a recognized pseudogene. The CDR3 contains 15 residues. CDR3 amino acids: CASSKAEHGANVLTF. CDR3 DNA sequence: TGTGCCAGCAGCAAAGCGGAGCACGGGGCCAACGTCCTGACTTTC.

The sample holds a few counts of this clone. The rearrangement joins TRBV7-9 to TRBJ2-6; the D gene is possibly TRBD2 (5 bases). The V gene lost 5 bases and the J gene lost 3 bases, with 11 bases spanning the gap. The CDR3 sequence is 15 residues long. CDR1 and CDR2 (germline): SEHNR, FQNEAQ (reference sequence). Here the CDR3 reads CASSRTRNGANVLTF. CDR3 nucleotide sequence: TGTGCCAGCAGCAGAACTAGGAATGGGGCCAACGTCCTGACTTTC.

This chain uses TRBV25-1 with TRBJ2-5, with D possibly TRBD2 on 7 matching bases. CDR1 is MGHDK, CDR2 SYGVNS, per germline. The CDR3 runs to 13 residues. V lost 5 bases and J 5 bases, leaving 12 bases between the germline ends. CDR3 bases: TGTGCCAGCAGTAAAGGGGGAGGGGAGACCCAGTACTTC. This gives the protein CASSKGGGETQYF.

In nucleotides, the CDR3 is TGTGCCAGCAGCCGGACAGGGAGGCAAGAGACCCAGTACTTC. Protein: CASSRTGRQETQYF. This rearrangement joins TRBV5-4 to TRBJ2-5; 8 positions agree with TRBD1. Trimming took 4 bases from V and 2 from J; bases not matched to a gene: 4. The CDR3 has 14 residues. Looked up from germline, CDR1 is SGHNT and CDR2 is YYREEE (reference sequence).

The CDR3 DNA reads as TGTGCCAGCAGAATGTCCGGGTCCTATAATGAAAAACTGTTTTTT. This gives the protein CASRMSGSYNEKLFF. The V and J genes are TRBV28 and TRBJ1-4; D call uncertain. The CDR3 is 15 amino acids. Germline CDR1 reads MDHEN; CDR2 reads SYDVKM. Trimming left V 6 bases short and J 4 bases short, with 15 bases between.

The chain joins TRBV9 to TRBJ1-1; 9 bases match TRBD1. This CDR3 spans 16 amino acids. V dropped 1 base and J dropped 5; count of bases not matched to a gene: 9. Germline CDR1 and CDR2: SGDLS and YYNGEE. Here the CDR3 DNA reads TGTGCCAGCAGCGTAATAACAGGGGGCGCTTATACTGAAGCTTTCTTT. The encoded protein is CASSVITGGAYTEAFF.

The chain recombines TRBV5-5 with TRBJ1-1; D is possibly TRBD1 (5 bases). The V and J ends lost 4 bases and 1 base respectively, with 11 bases between them. The CDR3 spans 14 residues. Germline CDR1 SGHKS, CDR2 YYEKEE (reference sequence). This chain's CDR3 is CASSPGDPNTEAFF. CDR3 DNA sequence: TGTGCCAGCAGCCCGGGGGACCCGAACACTGAAGCTTTCTTT.

V is TRBV4-3 and J is TRBJ2-7; D is uncertain. Per germline, CDR1 LGHNA and CDR2 YSLEER. The CDR3 covers 14 residues. With 0 bases removed from V and 0 bases from J, the gap between germline ends came to 6 bases. The CDR3 here is CASSQDPGSYEQYF. The DNA for the CDR3 is TGCGCCAGCAGCCAAGATCCGGGCTCCTACGAGCAGTACTTC.

The chain links TRBV19 to TRBJ2-7; D might be TRBD1 (5 bases). This CDR3 spans 11 amino acids. Looked up from germline, CDR1 is LNHDA and CDR2 is SQIVND (reference sequence). V lost 9 bases and J lost 3, with 9 bases in between. For the CDR3, the DNA is TGTGCCAGCCAAGGGGTCTACGAGCAGTACTTC. Encoded protein: CASQGVYEQYF.

This sequence joins TRBV5-1 and TRBJ2-5; weak D call: TRBD1 (6 bases). The CDR3 runs 16 residues. V lost 4 bases, J lost 5 bases, and 21 bases lay in between. Germline CDR1 reads SGHRS; CDR2 reads YFSETQ. For the CDR3, the DNA is TGCGCCAGCAGCCGTACGACCGTACAGGGAGCGGAGACCCAGTACTTC. Translating it yields CASSRTTVQGAETQYF.

This sequence joins TRBV10-2 and TRBJ1-5, with D hard to call. V lost 6 bases, J lost 9 bases, and 15 bases lay in between. This CDR3 region has 13 residues. From germline, CDR1 is WSHSY and CDR2 SAAADI. The CDR3 protein is CASSTEPGWPQHF. The CDR3 DNA is TGCGCCAGCAGCACAGAGCCGGGGTGGCCCCAGCATTTT.

This chain links TRBV24-1 with TRBJ2-5; 8 positions agree with TRBD1. In germline, CDR1 is KGHDR, CDR2 SFDVKD. After removal of 4 bases from V and 4 bases from J, the junction contained 7 bases not matched to a gene. The CDR3 is made up of 15 amino acids. CDR3 sequence reads: CATSDLRTGRETQYF. The DNA for the CDR3 is TGTGCCACCAGTGACCTAAGGACAGGGAGAGAGACCCAGTACTTC.

The chain is built from TRBV28 and TRBJ1-1, with D perhaps matching TRBD1 (6 bases). Germline CDR1 and CDR2: MDHEN and SYDVKM. V lost 3 bases and J lost 5, with 13 bases in between. The CDR3 length is 14 residues. The CDR3 reads CASSLGGRYTEAFF. The CDR3 DNA sequence: TGTGCCAGCAGTTTGGGGGGGCGCTATACTGAAGCTTTCTTT.

The V call is TRBV7-9, the J call TRBJ2-5; TRBD2 matches at 15 bases. The CDR3 is 16 residues long. The germline CDR1 and CDR2 sequences are SEHNR and FQNEAQ (reference sequence). V lost 8 bases and J lost 0; bases outside the gene matches: 4. CDR3 sequence: CASGGLAGGYQETQYF. CDR3 nucleotide sequence: TGTGCCAGCGGGGGACTAGCGGGAGGCTACCAAGAGACCCAGTACTTC. The full variable domain, rest sourced from reference TRBV7-9 and TRBJ2-5, is DTGVSQNPRHKITKRGQNVTFRCDPISEHNRLYWYRQTLGQGPEFLTYFQNEAQLEKSRLLSDRFSAERPKGSFSTLEIQRTEQGDSAMYLCASGGLAGGYQETQYFGPGTRLLVL.

CDR3 sequence: CASSLKLHYEQYF. The DNA of the CDR3 is TGTGCCAGCAGTTTGAAGCTGCACTACGAGCAGTACTTC. The chain combines TRBV27 with TRBJ2-7; no firm D call. The CDR3 consists of 13 residues. Germline assignment: CDR1 MNHEY and CDR2 SMNVEV (reference sequence). Trimming took 3 bases from V and 3 from J, leaving 9 bases between them.